The clone carrying this T cell receptor (beta chain) was counted a few times. The CDR3 length is 16 residues. Germline-derived CDR1 and CDR2 are SGHRS and YFSETQ. Trimming took off 0 bases at V and 0 bases at J, with 12 bases between the two ends. The data derive from a study of identical twins. TCRdb redid the calling of the 5' RACE reads with MiXCR, one entry per CDR3 protein. This table has roughly 1,500,000 distinct CDR3 sequences, less than 35% appearing once. The chain couples TRBV5-1 to TRBJ1-1, with a possible D match to TRBD1 (6 bases). The sequenced sample was cord blood. This TCR was sampled from a newborn girl in good health. CDR3 in amino acids: CASSLGVRQVNTEAFF. In DNA form, the CDR3 reads TGCGCCAGCAGCTTGGGGGTGAGACAGGTGAACACTGAAGCTTTCTTT.